This T cell receptor (beta chain) was sequenced during a study of OX40 agonist ivuxolimab in advanced cancers. Whole-study context: A partial response was reached by three patients: one with hepatocellular carcinoma and two with cutaneous melanoma.

Study outcomes and limitations: Patients with a partial response at 0.1-3.0 mg/kg had among the lowest clonal expansion.

Some clones are missing from TCRdb's copy, which holds only in-frame ones; the method was immunoSEQ multiplex PCR. The sample records under 65,000 clones, 80% to 90% being singletons. Of note for this clone: Its specificity is not known.

This receptor was taken from an adult with an advanced solid tumor such as melanoma, head and neck, liver or kidney cancer. The specimen was CD4+ or CD8+ T cells sorted from blood, collected in a trial of the OX40 agonist ivuxolimab.

The DNA of the CDR3 is TGCGCCAGCTCGGAAACGGGACGGAGCTACGAGCAGTACTTC. Translated: CASSETGRSYEQYF. The chain joins TRBV5-1 to TRBJ2-7; D tentatively reads TRBD1 or TRBD2 (5 bases each). Per germline, CDR1 SGHRS and CDR2 YFSETQ. The CDR3 spans 14 residues. The V and J ends lost 7 bases and 3 bases respectively, with 17 bases between them.